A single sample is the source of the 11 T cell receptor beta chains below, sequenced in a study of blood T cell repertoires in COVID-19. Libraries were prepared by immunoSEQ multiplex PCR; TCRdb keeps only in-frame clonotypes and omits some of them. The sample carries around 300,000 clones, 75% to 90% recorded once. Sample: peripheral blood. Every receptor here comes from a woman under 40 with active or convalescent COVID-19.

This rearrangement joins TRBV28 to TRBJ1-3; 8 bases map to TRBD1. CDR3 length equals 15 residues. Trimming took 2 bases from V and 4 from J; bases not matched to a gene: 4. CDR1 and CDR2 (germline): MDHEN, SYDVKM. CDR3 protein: CASSLRTGRGNTIYF. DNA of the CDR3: TGTGCCAGCAGTTTAAGGACAGGGAGAGGAAACACCATATATTTT.

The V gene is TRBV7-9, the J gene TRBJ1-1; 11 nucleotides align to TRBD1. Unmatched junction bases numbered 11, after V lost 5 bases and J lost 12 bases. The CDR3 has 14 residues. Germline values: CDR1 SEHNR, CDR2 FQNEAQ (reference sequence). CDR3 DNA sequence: TGTGCCAGCAGCAAGTACTTGGACAGGGGGCCACCTTTCTTT. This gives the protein CASSKYLDRGPPFF. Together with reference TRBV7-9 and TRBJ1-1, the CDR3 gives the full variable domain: DTGVSQNPRHKITKRGQNVTFRCDPISEHNRLYWYRQTLGQGPEFLTYFQNEAQLEKSRLLSDRFSAERPKGSFSTLEIQRTEQGDSAMYLCASSKYLDRGPPFFGQGTRLTVV.

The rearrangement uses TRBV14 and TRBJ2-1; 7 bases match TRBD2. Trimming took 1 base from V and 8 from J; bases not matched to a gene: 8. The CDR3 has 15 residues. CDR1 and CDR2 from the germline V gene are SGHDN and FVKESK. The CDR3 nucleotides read TGTGCCAGCAGCCAAGGGTGGGGGGGTTTCTATGAGCAGTTCTTC. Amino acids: CASSQGWGGFYEQFF. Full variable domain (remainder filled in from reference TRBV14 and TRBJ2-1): EAGVTQFPSHSVIEKGQTVTLRCDPISGHDNLYWYRRVMGKEIKFLLHFVKESKQDESGMPNNRFLAERTGGTYSTLKVQPAELEDSGVYFCASSQGWGGFYEQFFGPGTRLTVL.

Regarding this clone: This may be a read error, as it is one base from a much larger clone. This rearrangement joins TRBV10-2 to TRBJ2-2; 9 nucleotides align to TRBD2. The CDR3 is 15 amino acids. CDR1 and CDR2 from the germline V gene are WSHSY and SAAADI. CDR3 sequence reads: CARSEGGGATGELFF. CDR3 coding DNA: TGCGCCCGCAGTGAAGGCGGGGGGGCCACCGGGGAGCTGTTTTTT.

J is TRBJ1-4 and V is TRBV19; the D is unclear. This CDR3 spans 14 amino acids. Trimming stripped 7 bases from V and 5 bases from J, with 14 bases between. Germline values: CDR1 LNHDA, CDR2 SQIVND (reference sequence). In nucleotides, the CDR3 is TGTGCCAGTACCCCGTGGGAGGGAAATGAAAAACTGTTTTTT. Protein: CASTPWEGNEKLFF.

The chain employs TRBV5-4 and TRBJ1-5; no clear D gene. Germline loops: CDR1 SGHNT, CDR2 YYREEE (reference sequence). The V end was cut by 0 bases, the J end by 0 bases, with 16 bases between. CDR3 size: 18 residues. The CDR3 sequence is CASSLGRQRGYSNQPQHF. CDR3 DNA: TGTGCCAGCAGCTTGGGGCGCCAACGCGGGTATAGCAATCAGCCCCAGCATTTT.

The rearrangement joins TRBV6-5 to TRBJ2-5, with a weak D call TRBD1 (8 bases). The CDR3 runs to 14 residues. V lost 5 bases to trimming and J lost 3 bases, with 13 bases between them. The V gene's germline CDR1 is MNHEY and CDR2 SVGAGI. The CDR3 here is CASSRTGGEETQYF. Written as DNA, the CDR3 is TGTGCCAGCAGTCGAACAGGGGGGGAAGAGACCCAGTACTTC.

The CDR3 sequence is CASSLRQGAGELFF. The CDR3, as DNA: TGTGCCAGCAGCTTACGACAGGGGGCCGGGGAGCTGTTTTTT. This chain joins TRBV7-3 and TRBJ2-2, with TRBD1 matching 9 bases. With V trimmed by 2 bases and J by 6 bases, 1 base remained unmatched. Germline V gene sequence: CDR1 SGHTA, CDR2 FQGTGA. This CDR3 is 14 amino acids long.

For the CDR3, the DNA is TGTGCAAGTCGCTTAGACAGAGGACAGGGTATGAAGACCCAGTACTTC. This translates into CASRLDRGQGMKTQYF. The rearrangement joins TRBV12-2 to TRBJ2-5; TRBD1 was called by the table and not checked on the DNA. TRBV12-2 is designated a pseudogene. The CDR3 is 16 residues long.

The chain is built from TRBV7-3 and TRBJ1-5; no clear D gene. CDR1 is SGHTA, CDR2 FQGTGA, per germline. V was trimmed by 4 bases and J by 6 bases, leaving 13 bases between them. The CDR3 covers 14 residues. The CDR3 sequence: CASSSPDTGQPQHF. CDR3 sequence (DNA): TGTGCCAGCAGCTCCCCCGATACCGGTCAGCCCCAGCATTTT.

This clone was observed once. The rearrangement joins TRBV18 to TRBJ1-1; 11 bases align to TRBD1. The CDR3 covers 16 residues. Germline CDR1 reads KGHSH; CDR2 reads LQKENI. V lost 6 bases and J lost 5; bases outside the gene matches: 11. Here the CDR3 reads CASSRPGTGGRTEAFF. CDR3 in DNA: TGTGCCAGCTCCCGTCCCGGGACAGGGGGACGGACTGAAGCTTTCTTT.